A single T cell receptor beta chain is shown here with its context. Its target is not known. Germline V lookup: CDR1 SQVTM, CDR2 ANQGSEA. The germline V and J ends were trimmed by 5 bases and 6 bases, with 16 bases remaining between them. CDR3 size: 13 residues. Together with a sample-barcoded 5' primer, a J-beta primer mix was included in a second PCR lasting 7 to 11 cycles. Each CDR3 protein is one row after TCRdb ran MiXCR on the 5' RACE reads. This sample has around 1,900,000 distinct CDR3 sequences, with approximately 39% found just once. This sample was taken from a study of blood T cells in healthy people across ages. Study-wide findings and caveats: PBMC samples, being unsorted, prevented any conclusive comparison of naive and antigen-experienced cells. CMV status of donors was not determined, possibly confounding expanded clonotype changes.

Healthy individuals of Caucasian origin from Russia, aged 6 to 90, served as donors. For every donor, a draw yielded about 10 milliliters of peripheral blood. The chain combines TRBV29-1 with TRBJ1-2, with D possibly being TRBD1 (6 bases). The sequencing sample was made of blood. This TCR derives from a human donor in good health. CDR3 sequence reads: CSVSGRQANGYTF. In DNA form, the CDR3 reads TGCAGCGTTTCCGGCCGACAGGCGAATGGCTACACCTTC.